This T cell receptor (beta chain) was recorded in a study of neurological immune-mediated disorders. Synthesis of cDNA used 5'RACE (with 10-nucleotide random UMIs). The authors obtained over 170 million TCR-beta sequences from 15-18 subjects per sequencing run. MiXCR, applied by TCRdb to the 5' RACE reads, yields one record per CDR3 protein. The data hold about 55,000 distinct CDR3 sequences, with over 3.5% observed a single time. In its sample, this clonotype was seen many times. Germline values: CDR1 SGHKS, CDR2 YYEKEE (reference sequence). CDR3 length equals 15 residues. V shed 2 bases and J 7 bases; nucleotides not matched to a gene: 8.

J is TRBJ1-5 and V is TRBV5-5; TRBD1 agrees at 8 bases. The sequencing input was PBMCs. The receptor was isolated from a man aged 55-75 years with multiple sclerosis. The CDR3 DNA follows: TGTGCCAGCAGCTTTATACCAGGGGGCGGGCAGCCCCAGCATTTT. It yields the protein CASSFIPGGGQPQHF.